This TCR beta chain was recovered during a study of naive and memory T cell subsets (dated by TCRdb to about 2017). Background for the entire study: Sorted naive and memory T cell subsets from peripheral blood were analyzed in the study using a UMI-based, open-source pipeline for TCR alpha and beta sequencing. The results of the functional CMV T cell responses matched the IgG serology results in every case. RNA was DNase-treated and reverse transcribed with TCR constant-region primers, mostly using SuperScript III.

For this clonotype: There is no known antigen for this receptor. The input lacks base qualities; no much larger clone sits a single base away.

The library came from UMI-ligation and nested PCR. To cover both TRBC1 and TRBC2, the beta constant-region primer consisted of an equimolar mix of two oligonucleotides. Four rounds of PCR, combining the SP2 primer with nested alpha and beta constant-region primers, were used to amplify the ligated cDNA. A single-stranded oligonucleotide containing the SP2 primer and a 12-nucleotide UMI was joined to the 3' end of the cDNA by T4 RNA ligase 1. The ligation reaction was incubated at 16°C for about 20-24 hours. PCR2 was typically performed as a SYBR Green qPCR and was stopped at a predetermined threshold so that over-amplification was prevented. Agencourt AMPure XP magnetic beads were used for all purifications after the first. Library amounts were measured by Qubit and library quality was assessed on a TapeStation, where the main peak was expected at around 650 bp. Pooled libraries were sequenced on an Illumina MiSeq with v2 2x251 paired-end kits, typically giving roughly 0.9-2.3 million reads per sample. Libraries were pooled at approximately 3.6 nM per sample, and 5-7% PhiX was added to improve cluster recognition. Per the original workflow: Using tag matching that tolerated one base-pair mismatch, Decombinator assigned V and J genes to FASTQ reads that had been processed by Demultiplexor. Collapsinator used UMIs to correct both sequencing errors and frequency errors arising from PCR heterogeneity. TCRs were translated and CDR3s were extracted from the conserved cysteine to the FGXG phenylalanine by CDR3Translator, with non-productive sequences being flagged. Gini, Shannon entropy and inverse Simpson indices were calculated on repertoires that had been subsampled to equal numbers of UMI-defined TCRs. Within the linear range, a power law was fitted by maximum likelihood to the distributions of clonotype abundance. On one naive CD8 sample, the pipeline and MIGEC gave similar UMI counts, unique TCR numbers and clonal distributions. In one analysis, naive TCRs that were also found in any memory subset of the same donor were excluded from the naive repertoire. Repertoires were searched for about 7,300 CMV-associated CDR3 sequences compiled from VDJdb and a published dataset. TCRdb passed the public sequencing reads through fastp at Q25 and MiXCR, retaining productive beta sequences. Here each entry gathers all rows of one CDR3 protein and keeps the most common genes and DNA. TCRdb's processing, not the authors' own work, is the source of the V and J calls. The sample table lists roughly 83,000 distinct CDR3 sequences, 10% to 12% of them with a count of one. Around 0.13% of the sample is held by the ten biggest clonotypes.

On the study overall, not on this receptor specifically: A few larger clonotypes were present in naive repertoires, especially CD8 naive repertoires, and these clonotypes were possibly memory cells re-expressing CD45RA. After error correction, over 85% of naive TCR sequences appeared only once, giving much steeper abundance distributions than memory subsets. In both CD4 and CD8 cells, a rise in Gini index and a fall in Shannon and inverse Simpson diversity were observed from naive through CM, EM and EMRA. The repertoire findings for the naive and memory subsets could not be validated against a ground truth, as none was available. RNA-based TCR counts may be affected by expression changes linked to T cell activation and differentiation. A clonotype was defined as a single alpha or beta chain sequence rather than as a paired alpha/beta receptor. A power law was followed by TCR abundance, with an exponent that differed between naive and memory subsets but was consistent across the three individuals.

From the second PCR step on, the TCR alpha and beta chain libraries were amplified in separate reactions. Donor CMV status was determined by IFNgamma production from CD4+ T cells after overnight stimulation of fresh PBMCs with CMV viral lysate. CD4 T cells were positively selected with Miltenyi beads, followed by positive selection of CD8 T cells from the CD4-negative fraction. After staining for CD3, CD4, CD8, CD45RA, CD27 and a live/dead dye, cells were sorted on a BD Aria II into four subsets based on CD45RA and CD27. Blood was obtained from a few healthy volunteers, and the blood from each volunteer was fractionated into CD4 and CD8 T cells and subsequently into four differentiation subsets. Around 120 ml of peripheral blood was collected from each donor, and PBMC were isolated by Ficoll-Paque PLUS density-gradient centrifugation. Sorted cells were lysed in RLT buffer, and RNA was extracted with a Qiagen RNeasy kit and stored at -80°C.

The clonotype was recovered from a human donor in good health. Material for sequencing was naive CD4+ T cells from blood. The meaning of the sample's cell subset or site label: naive T cells, CD45RA high CD27+.

The CDR3 region has the sequence CASRLGGQRNSPLHF. At the DNA level, the sequence is TGTGCCAGCCGCCTAGGGGGACAGCGGAATTCACCCCTCCACTTT. The V and J segments used are TRBV27 and TRBJ1-6; 7 central bases correspond to TRBD1. V is pruned by 8 bases and J by 7 bases, leaving 11 bases of the junction without a gene match. The CDR3 starts with the cysteine, ends with the phenylalanine, and has 15 residues. Of all the DNA, just the CDR3 is kept, 45 bases in frame from base 1. The germline V gene (reference sequence) specifies MNHEY as CDR1 and SMNVEV as CDR2.